Each of the 26 T cell receptor beta chains below was sequenced from the same sample in a study of beta chain features in type 1 diabetes. Findings and caveats of the study: Shorter TCRB CDR3s, moderately but significantly so, were found in Type 1 diabetes patients in all four CD4+ subsets.

The antigens of these receptors remain unknown. As every portion of the isolated RNA was reverse transcribed, the sequencing read expressed TCRB transcripts. Data came from immunoSEQ multiplex PCR; TCRdb stores just in-frame clones and leaves some out. The table includes hundreds of thousands of clones, around 15% detected once. Sequenced: naive CD4+ T cells from blood. These receptors originate from a man younger than 35 with type 1 diabetes.

The chain recombines TRBV30 with TRBJ1-4; the D gene is possibly TRBD1 (5 bases). The CDR3 is made up of 13 amino acids. Germline CDR1 GTSNPN, CDR2 SVGIG (reference sequence). V lost 5 bases and J lost 5, with 12 bases in between. The chain's CDR3 is CAWSQGHNEKLFF. CDR3 coding DNA: TGTGCCTGGTCGCAAGGACACAATGAAAAACTGTTTTTT.

A few counts support this clone. The chain joins TRBV5-4 to TRBJ2-5, with 8 bases fitting TRBD1. There are 12 residues in the CDR3. The V and J ends lost 9 bases and 1 base, in that order; junction bases with no gene match: 2. Germline V gene lookup returns CDR1 SGHNT and CDR2 YYREEE (reference sequence). The chain's CDR3 is CATGTGQETQYF. CDR3 sequence (DNA): TGTGCCACCGGGACAGGCCAAGAGACCCAGTACTTC.

This clone was picked up a small number of times. The chain is built from TRBV5-1 and TRBJ2-7; tentative D call: TRBD1 (6 bases). Germline lookup yields CDR1 SGHRS and CDR2 YFSETQ. The CDR3 is 15 residues long. V was shortened by 4 bases and J by 0 bases, with 14 bases between the two germline ends. The CDR3 loop is CASSGGGLNSYEQYF. CDR3 in DNA: TGCGCCAGCAGCGGGGGCGGGTTAAACTCCTACGAGCAGTACTTC.

This chain uses TRBV30 with TRBJ2-2, with D possibly called TRBD1 or TRBD2 (6 bases each). V lost 7 bases and J 3 bases, leaving 12 bases between the germline ends. The germline gives CDR1 GTSNPN, CDR2 SVGIG (reference sequence). The CDR3 totals 13 residues. CDR3 DNA: TGTGCCTTGAGGGGGGCAGACACCGGGGAGCTGTTTTTT. Amino acid sequence: CALRGADTGELFF. The variable domain in full, completed from reference TRBV30 and TRBJ2-2, reads SQTIHQWPATLVQPVGSPLSLECTVEGTSNPNLYWYRQAAGRGLQLLFYSVGIGQISSEVPQNLSASRPQDRQFILSSKKLLLSDSGFYLCALRGADTGELFFGEGSRLTVL.

The chain links TRBV7-9 to TRBJ2-5, with TRBD2 identical over 7 bases. J gave up 2 bases and V 3 bases, and 9 bases lay outside the gene matches. There are 16 residues in the CDR3. Germline CDR1 is SEHNR and CDR2 is FQNEAQ (reference sequence). CDR3 sequence (DNA): TGTGCCAGCAGCTTTGGCGCTAGCGGTCCACAAGAGACCCAGTACTTC. Protein: CASSFGASGPQETQYF.

The chain links TRBV29-1 to TRBJ2-7, with 9 bases that match TRBD1. CDR3 length: 14 amino acids. V was clipped by 6 bases and J by 3 bases; unmatched bases: 9. Germline V CDR1 and CDR2: SQVTM, ANQGSEA. The CDR3 here is CSVLRDRENYEQYF. As DNA, the CDR3 is TGCAGCGTATTAAGGGACAGGGAGAACTACGAGCAGTACTTC.

This sequence joins TRBV25-1 and TRBJ2-7; no reliable D call. In germline, CDR1 is MGHDK, CDR2 SYGVNS. The CDR3 runs 14 residues. Trimming pared 5 bases from V and 0 bases from J, leaving 11 bases between. CDR3 nucleotides: TGTGCCAGCAGTAAAACGGTGAGCTCCTACGAGCAGTACTTC. Amino acids: CASSKTVSSYEQYF.

This clone has just a few counts. This chain joins TRBV5-4 and TRBJ2-5; D is possibly TRBD1 (6 bases). Germline assignment: CDR1 SGHNT and CDR2 YYREEE (reference sequence). V was pared by 1 base and J by 5 bases, with 12 bases between. This CDR3 comprises 14 residues. The CDR3 loop is CASSLYSQGETQYF. The CDR3 coding sequence is TGTGCCAGCAGCTTGTATTCCCAGGGGGAGACCCAGTACTTC.

Here the CDR3 reads CASSMARDQPQHF. DNA of the CDR3: TGTGCCAGTAGTATGGCTCGGGATCAGCCCCAGCATTTT. The chain recombines TRBV19 with TRBJ1-5, with D hard to call. V was clipped by 3 bases and J by 5 bases, with 8 bases between them. The CDR3 extends over 13 amino acids. Germline loops: CDR1 LNHDA, CDR2 SQIVND (reference sequence).

The V call is TRBV9, the J call TRBJ1-5; D is uncertain. Germline CDR1 reads SGDLS; CDR2 reads YYNGEE. Trimming took off 1 base at V and 0 bases at J, with 5 bases between the two ends. This CDR3 comprises 14 residues. The CDR3 here is CASSVTDSNQPQHF. Here the CDR3 DNA reads TGTGCCAGCAGCGTAACGGATAGCAATCAGCCCCAGCATTTT.

This clone was counted between two and nine times. V is TRBV29-1 and J is TRBJ1-1; no reliable D call. Trimming left V 7 bases short and J 3 bases short, with 18 bases between. Germline V gene data show CDR1 as SQVTM and CDR2 as ANQGSEA. The CDR3 totals 14 residues. CDR3 protein: CSAKLHELDTEAFF. The CDR3 region has the DNA TGCAGCGCTAAACTCCATGAGCTGGACACTGAAGCTTTCTTT.

The chain is built from TRBV13 and TRBJ1-2; D not resolved. Germline loops: CDR1 PRHDT, CDR2 FYEKMQ (reference sequence). This CDR3 spans 15 amino acids. The V end lost 5 bases, the J end lost 4 bases, and 17 bases lay between the germline ends. CDR3 sequence: CASSARPPDGYGYTF. For the CDR3, the DNA is TGTGCCAGCAGCGCACGACCTCCGGATGGCTATGGCTACACCTTC.

V usage is TRBV7-2 and J usage is TRBJ1-3; 9 nucleotides align to TRBD1. Germline V CDR1 and CDR2: SGHTA, FQGNSA. The length of the CDR3 is 15 residues. The V and J ends lost 5 bases and 2 bases, in that order; junction bases with no gene match: 4. Written as DNA, the CDR3 is TGTGCCAGCAGCCCCGGGACAGGGACTGGAAACACCATATATTTT. Translated, it gives CASSPGTGTGNTIYF.

The chain employs TRBV10-3 and TRBJ1-1, with D possibly TRBD1 on 5 matching bases. CDR1 is ENHRY and CDR2 is SYGVKD in the germline V gene. This CDR3 is built from 17 residues. V was clipped by 0 bases and J by 3 bases, with 17 bases between them. CDR3 bases: TGTGCCATCAGTGAGTCGGAAAGGTTTTTGGGGGACACTGAAGCTTTCTTT. Translation gives CAISESERFLGDTEAFF.

This clone was found a few times. The V gene is TRBV6-6, the J gene TRBJ2-5, with no clear D. CDR1 and CDR2 from the germline V gene are MNHNY and SVGAGI (reference sequence). The CDR3 extends over 14 amino acids. Trimming pared 0 bases from V and 4 bases from J, leaving 9 bases between. The CDR3 nucleotides read TGTGCCAGCAGTTACTCAGCTGGGATAGAGACCCAGTACTTC. This encodes CASSYSAGIETQYF.

This clone has only a few counts. V is TRBV5-1 and J is TRBJ2-7; the D gene is possibly TRBD2 (5 bases). V dropped 4 bases and J dropped 3 bases, with 14 bases sitting between them. Germline V lookup: CDR1 SGHRS, CDR2 YFSETQ. The CDR3 sequence is 14 residues long. CDR3: CASSTGSGVYEQYF. DNA of the CDR3: TGCGCCAGCAGCACCGGCAGCGGTGTCTACGAGCAGTACTTC.

This clone was found a few times. The rearrangement links TRBV15 to TRBJ1-2; no clear D. This CDR3 spans 14 amino acids. V was clipped by 0 bases and J by 2 bases, with 7 bases between them. The germline gives CDR1 LNHNV, CDR2 YYDKDF (reference sequence). The CDR3 coding sequence is TGTGCCACCAGCAGAGATCGACGCAACTATGGCTACACCTTC. Translation: CATSRDRRNYGYTF.

This clone has just a few counts. The V call is TRBV5-4, the J call TRBJ2-6; D is unresolved. The CDR3 has 13 amino acids. Germline V lookup: CDR1 SGHNT, CDR2 YYREEE (reference sequence). V was pared by 4 bases and J by 4 bases, with 6 bases between. The CDR3 here is CASSPDGANVLTF. The CDR3 nucleotides are TGTGCCAGCAGCCCCGACGGGGCCAACGTCCTGACTTTC.

The CDR3 is CASSVQGRNGNTIYF. As DNA, the CDR3 is TGTGCCAGCAGCGTGCAGGGAAGGAATGGAAACACCATATATTTT. The V gene is TRBV9, the J gene TRBJ1-3; weak D call: TRBD1 (5 bases). V lost 2 bases to trimming and J lost 3 bases, with 12 bases between them. CDR1 is SGDLS, CDR2 YYNGEE, per germline. CDR3 length equals 15 residues.

The J gene is TRBJ2-5, the V gene TRBV4-2; TRBD1 agrees at 8 bases. CDR1 LGHNA and CDR2 YNFKEQ come from the germline V gene. The CDR3 sequence is 16 residues long. V was pared by 1 base and J by 7 bases, with 11 bases of the junction left unmatched. The CDR3 nucleotides read TGTGCCAGCAGCCAAGTGAGACCAGGGGGCGAAAGGACCCAGTACTTC. It translates to CASSQVRPGGERTQYF.

The CDR3 nucleotides are TGTGCCAGCAGTGACCGCGGAAACCGAGAAGAGCAGTTCTTC. The encoded protein is CASSDRGNREEQFF. The chain links TRBV6-5 to TRBJ2-1; D is ambiguous. The CDR3 extends over 14 amino acids. Trimming pared 5 bases from V and 10 bases from J, leaving 18 bases between. Germline V CDR1 and CDR2: MNHEY, SVGAGI.

This clone was detected a few times. V and J are TRBV30 and TRBJ2-7, with 7 bases lining up with TRBD2. There are 13 residues in the CDR3. With V trimmed by 0 bases and J by 7 bases, 6 bases remained unmatched. The V gene's germline CDR1 is GTSNPN and CDR2 SVGIG (reference sequence). This chain's CDR3 is CAWSVRGEWEQYF. The CDR3, as DNA: TGTGCCTGGAGTGTCCGGGGGGAATGGGAGCAGTACTTC.

The chain combines TRBV5-1 with TRBJ2-5, with no clear D. The CDR3 runs to 16 residues. The germline V gene has CDR1 SGHRS and CDR2 YFSETQ. V gave up 0 bases and J gave up 5 bases, with 17 bases separating them. As DNA, the CDR3 is TGCGCCAGCAGCTTGGCGATGGGCCCAGCCCAGGAGACCCAGTACTTC. It translates to CASSLAMGPAQETQYF.

This clone showed up just a few times. V and J are TRBV7-2 and TRBJ2-1; no firm D call. Looked up from germline, CDR1 is SGHTA and CDR2 is FQGNSA. The CDR3 has 14 amino acids. V dropped 5 bases and J dropped 8 bases, with 16 bases sitting between them. The CDR3 region has the DNA TGTGCCAGCAGCACCCCTACGCTAGTGGATGAGCAGTTCTTC. It specifies CASSTPTLVDEQFF.

The chain is built from TRBV27 and TRBJ1-2; D ambiguous. Germline V gene data show CDR1 as MNHEY and CDR2 as SMNVEV (reference sequence). The CDR3 extends over 10 amino acids. The germline V and J ends were trimmed by 10 bases and 5 bases, with 8 bases remaining between them. The CDR3 sequence is CAIALYGYTF. CDR3 coding DNA: TGTGCCATAGCCCTATATGGCTACACCTTC.

This clone was recorded a few times. The genes are TRBV28 and TRBJ1-2; 10 bases match TRBD1. J lost 0 bases, V lost 7 bases, and 11 bases had no gene match. Germline CDR1 and CDR2: MDHEN and SYDVKM. The CDR3 totals 17 residues. The CDR3 bases are TGTGCCAGCACCCTCGGGACAGGGGCACTTGCTAACTATGGCTACACCTTC. The encoded protein is CASTLGTGALANYGYTF.